The clone carrying this TCR beta chain was counted once. This entry is derived from a study of shared clonotypes between healthy human individuals. Produced via immunoSEQ multiplex PCR; TCRdb's table is partial and in-frame only. The sample records roughly 2.5 million clones, over 85% being singletons. Per the germline V gene, CDR1 is GTSNPN and CDR2 is SVGIG (reference sequence). The V end lost 2 bases, the J end lost 0 bases, and 7 bases lay between the germline ends. The CDR3 sequence is 13 residues long. The clonotype comes from a man in his late teens or twenties in good health. Sequencing input: naive CD4+ T cells sorted from blood. The sample's subset: CD45RA+ positively selected. The chain links TRBV30 to TRBJ1-2, with D uncertain. CDR3 sequence: CAWSQDSNYGYTF. The CDR3, as DNA: TGTGCCTGGAGTCAGGACTCTAACTATGGCTACACCTTC.